These 5 T cell receptor beta chains share one sample of origin, sequenced in a study of T cell repertoires in cytomegalovirus infection. TCRdb re-called the reads through MiXCR, storing one row per CDR3 protein. The data show under 500,000 distinct CDR3 sequences, with approximately 42% seen just once and roughly two fifths held by the top ten. Their cognate antigens are unknown. The input for sequencing was cultured PBMCs, taken from culture after CMV antigen stimulation. The receptor source for this set is a human donor in good health (CMV status not recorded). Some clones in this sample may be carry-over from other donors' samples.

The gene calls are TRBV2 and TRBJ2-1; no firm D call. The CDR3 is 11 amino acids. The germline CDR1 and CDR2 sequences are SNHLY and FYNNEI. Trimming took off 7 bases at V and 12 bases at J, with 13 bases between the two ends. The DNA for the CDR3 is TGTGCCAGCAATGGTGAGACCTGGCAGTTCTTC. Encoded protein: CASNGETWQFF. The entire variable domain, with the rest obtained from reference TRBV2 and TRBJ2-1, is as follows: EPEVTQTPSHQVTQMGQEVILRCVPISNHLYFYWYRQILGQKVEFLVSFYNNEISEKSEIFDDQFSVERPDGSNFTLKIRSTKLEDSAMYFCASNGETWQFFGPGTRLTVL.

This clonotype showed up just a few times. The chain links TRBV7-8 to TRBJ1-2; D not certain. The germline V and J ends were trimmed by 5 bases and 0 bases, with 10 bases remaining between them. Germline CDR1 and CDR2: SGHVS and FQNEAQ. CDR3 size: 14 residues. CDR3 in amino acids: CASSPNNANYGYTF. DNA of the CDR3: TGTGCCAGCAGCCCCAATAATGCTAACTATGGCTACACCTTC.

The chain combines TRBV6-1 with TRBJ1-5; no reliable D call. In germline, CDR1 is MNHNS, CDR2 SASEGT. Trimming left V 6 bases short and J 3 bases short, with 18 bases between. The CDR3 is 16 amino acids. The DNA of the CDR3 is TGTGCCAGCAGCCGAGAAGGTCCCGCTATCAATCAGCCCCAGCATTTT. Translated, it gives CASSREGPAINQPQHF.

The chain links TRBV19 to TRBJ2-2; D may be TRBD1 (5 bases). Trimming removed 3 bases at V and 5 bases at J, with 13 bases between. The germline V gene has CDR1 LNHDA and CDR2 SQIVND (reference sequence). There are 15 residues in the CDR3. The CDR3 is CASSIVQGRTGELFF. The CDR3 region has the DNA TGTGCCAGTAGTATCGTGCAGGGTAGGACCGGGGAGCTGTTTTTT.

This clonotype appeared many times. This chain uses TRBV7-2 with TRBJ1-2; 7 bases line up with TRBD1. Germline CDR1 reads SGHTA; CDR2 reads FQGNSA. The J segment lost 6 bases and the V segment lost 5 bases, leaving 12 bases of the junction unmatched. This CDR3 has 15 amino acids. CDR3 DNA sequence: TGTGCCAGCAGCGGCCCGGGACAGAGCCACCATGGCTACACCTTC. As protein: CASSGPGQSHHGYTF. Drawing the rest from reference TRBV7-2 and TRBJ1-2, the complete variable domain is GAGVSQSPSNKVTEKGKDVELRCDPISGHTALYWYRQSLGQGLEFLIYFQGNSAPDKSGLPSDRFSAERTGGSVSTLTIQRTQQEDSAVYLCASSGPGQSHHGYTFGSGTRLTVV.